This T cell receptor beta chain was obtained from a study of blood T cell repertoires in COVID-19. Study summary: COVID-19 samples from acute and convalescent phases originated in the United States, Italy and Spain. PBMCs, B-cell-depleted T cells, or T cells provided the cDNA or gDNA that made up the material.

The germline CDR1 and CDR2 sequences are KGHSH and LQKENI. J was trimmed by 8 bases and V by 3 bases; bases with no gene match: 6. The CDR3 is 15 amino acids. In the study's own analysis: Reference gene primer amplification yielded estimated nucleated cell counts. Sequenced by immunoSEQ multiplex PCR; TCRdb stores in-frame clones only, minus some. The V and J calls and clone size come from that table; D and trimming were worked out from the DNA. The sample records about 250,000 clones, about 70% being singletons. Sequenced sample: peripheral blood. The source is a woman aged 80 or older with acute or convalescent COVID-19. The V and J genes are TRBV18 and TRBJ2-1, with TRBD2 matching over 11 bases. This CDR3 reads CASSPATSGVYEQFF. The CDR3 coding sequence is TGTGCCAGCTCACCGGCGACTAGCGGGGTCTATGAGCAGTTCTTC. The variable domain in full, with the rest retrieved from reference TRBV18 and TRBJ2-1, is NAGVMQNPRHLVRRRGQEARLRCSPMKGHSHVYWYRQLPEEGLKFMVYLQKENIIDESGMPKERFSAEFPKEGPSILRIQQVVRGDSAAYFCASSPATSGVYEQFFGPGTRLTVL.